What follows are 19 T cell receptor beta chains derived from one specimen sequenced in a study of post-analysis software for immune sequencing data. Antigens of these TCRs are unknown. Study-level findings and limits: Patients carried roughly five TRBV segments more frequently than controls did, and TRBV5-6, TRBV5-1 and TRBV20-1 were among them.

Each TCR beta cDNA library carried unique molecular identifiers. Via MiXCR, TCRdb re-called the PCR reads, giving one row per CDR3 protein. The repertoire has 800,000 to 950,000 distinct CDR3 sequences, roughly 50% of them found once; the top ten carry approximately 4.4%. Sequenced: blood. These receptors all come from a girl aged 5-17 years with multiple sclerosis.

V is TRBV5-1 and J is TRBJ2-1; no clear D gene. Germline CDR1 reads SGHRS; CDR2 reads YFSETQ. V lost 6 bases and J lost 0, with 10 bases in between. CDR3 length: 14 amino acids. In DNA, the CDR3 is TGCGCCAGCAAACGGGTCAGCTCCTACAATGAGCAGTTCTTC. Translated: CASKRVSSYNEQFF.

The J gene is TRBJ2-7, the V gene TRBV18; D is tentatively TRBD1 or TRBD2 (6 bases each). The CDR3 runs to 14 residues. CDR1 KGHSH and CDR2 LQKENI come from the germline V gene. Trimming shortened V by 3 bases and J by 3 bases, and 12 bases separated the two germline ends. The CDR3 protein is CASSPIRGVYEQYF. CDR3 in DNA: TGTGCCAGCTCACCCATAAGGGGGGTCTACGAGCAGTACTTC.

The chain carries TRBV27 and TRBJ1-4; 7 bases line up with TRBD1. Germline CDR1 MNHEY, CDR2 SMNVEV (reference sequence). This CDR3 contains 14 residues. Trimming removed 6 bases from V and 5 bases from J; junction bases left unmatched: 6. The chain's CDR3 is CASRRDSLNEKLFF. The CDR3 DNA follows: TGTGCCAGCAGGCGGGACAGCTTGAATGAAAAACTGTTTTTT.

V usage is TRBV10-2 and J usage is TRBJ1-2; D unresolved. This CDR3 comprises 13 residues. Trimming cost V 7 bases and J 0 bases, with 9 bases left between them. Per the germline V gene, CDR1 is WSHSY and CDR2 is SAAADI. The CDR3 loop is CASTHIPNYGYTF. Written as DNA, the CDR3 is TGCGCCAGCACGCACATCCCTAACTATGGCTACACCTTC.

This chain links TRBV7-2 with TRBJ2-7; 9 bases map to TRBD2. Germline V gene data show CDR1 as SGHTA and CDR2 as FQGNSA. The CDR3 is 14 residues long. V shed 6 bases, J shed 5 bases, and the junction held 8 bases outside the gene matches. The CDR3 DNA follows: TGTGCCAGCAGTACCGGGACTAGCCCCCACGAGCAGTACTTC. This codes for CASSTGTSPHEQYF.

The chain employs TRBV4-2 and TRBJ2-4, with TRBD1 as a possible D gene (6 bases). TRBJ2-7 matches the DNA end more closely, so the J call is doubtful. The CDR3 loop spans 15 amino acids. Germline lookup yields CDR1 LGHNA and CDR2 YNFKEQ. DNA of the CDR3: TGTGCCAGCAGCTTACAAAAAGGGGGATCGGACGAGCAGTACTTC. This encodes CASSLQKGGSDEQYF.

V usage is TRBV6-5 and J usage is TRBJ1-2, with a tentative D call TRBD1 (6 bases). V gave up 5 bases and J gave up 7 bases, with 14 bases separating them. The CDR3 length is 13 residues. The V gene's germline CDR1 is MNHEY and CDR2 SVGAGI. The CDR3 nucleotides are TGTGCCAGCAGTGCCAGGGGCTGGAGTGGCTACACCTTC. Amino acid sequence: CASSARGWSGYTF.

V is TRBV7-9 and J is TRBJ1-1; D might be TRBD1 (5 bases). Trimming pared 1 base from V and 11 bases from J, leaving 11 bases between. This CDR3 has 12 amino acids. Germline values: CDR1 SEHNR, CDR2 FQNEAQ (reference sequence). The CDR3 DNA sequence: TGTGCCAGCAGCTTAGAGGGCAGGGCCGCTTTCTTT. Its protein product is CASSLEGRAAFF.

The chain has TRBV20-1 and TRBJ2-1, with D possibly being TRBD2 (5 bases). The V gene's germline CDR1 is DFQATT and CDR2 SNEGSKA (reference sequence). The CDR3 is 14 residues long. V lost 7 bases and J lost 0, with 13 bases in between. The chain's CDR3 is CSVEASISYNEQFF. Written as DNA, the CDR3 is TGCAGTGTTGAAGCTAGCATCTCCTACAATGAGCAGTTCTTC.

The chain links TRBV29-1 to TRBJ2-1; the D gene is possibly TRBD1 (5 bases). The CDR3 sequence is 13 residues long. V was shortened by 5 bases and J by 5 bases, with 13 bases between the two germline ends. Germline-derived CDR1 and CDR2 are SQVTM and ANQGSEA. CDR3 in DNA: TGCAGCGTTCAAAGGGGATCGGACAATGAGCAGTTCTTC. It yields the protein CSVQRGSDNEQFF.

This rearrangement joins TRBV5-5 to TRBJ2-2; 9 nucleotides agree with TRBD2. The V and J ends lost 4 bases and 4 bases, in that order; junction bases with no gene match: 5. This CDR3 spans 15 amino acids. Germline CDR1 SGHKS, CDR2 YYEKEE (reference sequence). DNA of the CDR3: TGTGCCAGCAGCGTCCTTAGCGGGGGCACCGGGGAGCTGTTTTTT. Protein: CASSVLSGGTGELFF.

In its sample, this clonotype was seen a few times. The rearrangement links TRBV15 to TRBJ1-6, with no clear D. The CDR3 consists of 13 residues. Germline V gene data show CDR1 as LNHNV and CDR2 as YYDKDF (reference sequence). Trimming removed 2 bases at V and 6 bases at J, with 5 bases between. The CDR3 DNA follows: TGTGCCACCAGCAGACGGGGTAATTCACCCCTCCACTTT. This sequence encodes CATSRRGNSPLHF.

The V and J genes are TRBV29-1 and TRBJ1-1; possibly TRBD1 for D (6 bases). The CDR3 is made up of 12 amino acids. CDR1 SQVTM and CDR2 ANQGSEA come from the germline V gene. V was trimmed by 7 bases and J by 4 bases, leaving 13 bases between them. The CDR3 nucleotides are TGCAGCGCCCAGGGGTTGTTCACTGAAGCTTTCTTT. Its translation is CSAQGLFTEAFF.

This clonotype was seen only a few times. The gene calls are TRBV2 and TRBJ2-4, with 7 bases that match TRBD1. The DNA end lines up better with TRBJ2-7; the J call may be wrong. The CDR3 sequence is 13 residues long. CDR1 is SNHLY and CDR2 is FYNNEI in the germline V gene. DNA for the CDR3: TGTGCCAGCGGACAGGCCCCTCGGAACGAGCAGTACTTC. Amino acids: CASGQAPRNEQYF.

The genes are TRBV6-6 and TRBJ1-5, with TRBD1 identical over 10 bases. The germline CDR1 and CDR2 sequences are MNHNY and SVGAGI (reference sequence). J gave up 7 bases and V 2 bases, and 5 bases lay outside the gene matches. The length of the CDR3 is 15 residues. The CDR3 DNA follows: TGTGCCAGCAGTTACGCCGGGACAGGGGAACAGCCCCAGCATTTT. This codes for CASSYAGTGEQPQHF.

The chain recombines TRBV5-1 with TRBJ2-3, with 10 bases matching TRBD2. Germline CDR1 reads SGHRS; CDR2 reads YFSETQ. V was clipped by 3 bases and J by 10 bases; unmatched bases: 5. The CDR3 spans 13 residues. The CDR3, as DNA: TGCGCCAGCAGCTCCGAAGCGGGGGGGGCGCAGTATTTT. Its protein product is CASSSEAGGAQYF.

The chain is built from TRBV7-2 and TRBJ2-7; a possible D gene is TRBD1 (5 bases). V dropped 1 base and J dropped 2 bases, with 12 bases sitting between them. This CDR3 is built from 15 residues. Germline V lookup: CDR1 SGHTA, CDR2 FQGNSA. The chain's CDR3 is CASSLGAGIPYEQYF. DNA for the CDR3: TGTGCCAGCAGCTTAGGGGCAGGGATTCCCTACGAGCAGTACTTC.

This clonotype was detected only a few times. CDR3 nucleotides: TGTGCCAGCACCGTCGTAGGATCAACAAACAATGAGCAGTTCTTC. Translation: CASTVVGSTNNEQFF. The chain is built from TRBV12-3 or TRBV12-4 and TRBJ2-1; no clear D gene. There are 15 residues in the CDR3. V was shortened by 7 bases and J by 5 bases, with 18 bases between the two germline ends.

This clonotype turned up a few times. The V call is TRBV5-1, the J call TRBJ2-3; tentative D call: TRBD2 (5 bases). V was trimmed by 5 bases and J by 2 bases, leaving 12 bases between them. This CDR3 is 14 amino acids long. CDR1 is SGHRS and CDR2 is YFSETQ in the germline V gene. Written as DNA, the CDR3 is TGCGCCAGCAGGGACTCGTCGTACACAGATACGCAGTATTTT. Translated: CASRDSSYTDTQYF.